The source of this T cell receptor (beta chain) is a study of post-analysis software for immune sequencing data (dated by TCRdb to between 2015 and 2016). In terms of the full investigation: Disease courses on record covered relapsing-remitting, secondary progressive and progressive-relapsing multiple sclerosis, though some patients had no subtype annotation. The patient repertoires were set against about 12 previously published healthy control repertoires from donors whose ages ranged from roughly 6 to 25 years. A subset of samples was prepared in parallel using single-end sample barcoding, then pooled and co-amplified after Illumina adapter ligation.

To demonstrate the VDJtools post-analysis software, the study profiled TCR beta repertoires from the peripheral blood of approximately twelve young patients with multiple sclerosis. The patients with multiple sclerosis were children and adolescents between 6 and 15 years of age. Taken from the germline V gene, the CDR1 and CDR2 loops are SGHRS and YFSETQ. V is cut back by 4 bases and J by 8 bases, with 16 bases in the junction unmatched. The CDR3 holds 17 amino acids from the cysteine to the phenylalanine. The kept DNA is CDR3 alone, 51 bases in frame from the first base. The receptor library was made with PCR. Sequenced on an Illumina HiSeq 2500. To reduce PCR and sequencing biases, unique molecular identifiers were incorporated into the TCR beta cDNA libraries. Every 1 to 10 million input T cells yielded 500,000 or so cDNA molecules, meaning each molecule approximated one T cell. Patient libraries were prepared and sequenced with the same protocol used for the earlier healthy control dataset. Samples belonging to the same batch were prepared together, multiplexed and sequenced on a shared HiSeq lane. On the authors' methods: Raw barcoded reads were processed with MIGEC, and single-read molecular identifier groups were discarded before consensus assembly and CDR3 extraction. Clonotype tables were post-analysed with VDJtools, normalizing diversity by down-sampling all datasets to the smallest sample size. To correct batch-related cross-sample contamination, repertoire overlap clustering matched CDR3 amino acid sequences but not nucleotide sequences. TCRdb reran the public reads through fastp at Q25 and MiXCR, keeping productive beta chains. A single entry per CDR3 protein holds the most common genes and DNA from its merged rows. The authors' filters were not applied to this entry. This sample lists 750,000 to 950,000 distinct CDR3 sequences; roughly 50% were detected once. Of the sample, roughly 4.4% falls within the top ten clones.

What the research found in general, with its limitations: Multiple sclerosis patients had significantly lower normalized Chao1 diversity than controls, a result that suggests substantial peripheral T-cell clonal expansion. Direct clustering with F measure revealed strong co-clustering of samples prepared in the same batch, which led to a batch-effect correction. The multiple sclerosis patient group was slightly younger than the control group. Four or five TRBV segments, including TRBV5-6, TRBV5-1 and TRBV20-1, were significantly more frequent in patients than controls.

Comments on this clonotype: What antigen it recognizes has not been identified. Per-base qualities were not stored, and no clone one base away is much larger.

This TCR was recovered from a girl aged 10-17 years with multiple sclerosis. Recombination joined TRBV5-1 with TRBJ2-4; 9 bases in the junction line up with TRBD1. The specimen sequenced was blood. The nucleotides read TGCGCCAGCAGCCCTATGGGGACAGGGCACCCCCAGGACATTCAGTACTTC. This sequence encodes CASSPMGTGHPQDIQYF.